This TCR beta chain was found in a study of cytomegalovirus exposure and HLA in healthy donors. Overall study results and limits: Association of 15,000 to 20,000 TCR beta sequences with HLA alleles was found at 0.05 false discovery rate in a later analysis.

Comments on this clone: Antigen: not known.

CDR3 length: 13 residues. V was cut by 8 bases and J by 6 bases, with 17 bases left in between. The germline V gene has CDR1 MDHEN and CDR2 SYDVKM. This PCR relied on a set of 60 Vbeta primers and 13 Jbeta primers. Measured with immunoSEQ multiplex PCR; TCRdb has only the in-frame clones, and not every one. The top ten hold 2.5% of the sample, which has about 76,000 clones, roughly 73% seen once. The chain combines TRBV28 with TRBJ2-7; perhaps TRBD2 as D (7 bases). This TCR was sampled from a male donor in good health and CMV-seropositive. Source material: PBMCs. In nucleotides, the CDR3 is TGTGCCAGCTCCAAGTTGGGAGGGGGCGAGCAGTACTTC. Translating it yields CASSKLGGGEQYF.